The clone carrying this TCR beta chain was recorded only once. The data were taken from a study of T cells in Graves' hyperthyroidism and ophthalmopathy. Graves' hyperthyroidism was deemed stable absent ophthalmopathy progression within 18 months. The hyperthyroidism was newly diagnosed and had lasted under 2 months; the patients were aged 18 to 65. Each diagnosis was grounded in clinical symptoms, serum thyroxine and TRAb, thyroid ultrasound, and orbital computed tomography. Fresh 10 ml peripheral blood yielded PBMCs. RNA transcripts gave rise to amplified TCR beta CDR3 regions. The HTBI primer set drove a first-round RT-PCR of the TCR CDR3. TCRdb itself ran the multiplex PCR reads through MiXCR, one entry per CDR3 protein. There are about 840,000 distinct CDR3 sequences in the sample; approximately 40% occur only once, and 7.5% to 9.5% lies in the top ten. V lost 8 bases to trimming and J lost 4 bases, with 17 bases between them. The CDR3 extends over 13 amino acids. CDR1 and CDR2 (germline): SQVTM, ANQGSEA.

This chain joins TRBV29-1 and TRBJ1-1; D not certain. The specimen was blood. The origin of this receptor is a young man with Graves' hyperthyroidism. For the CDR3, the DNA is TGCAGCAGTTTATCGGGTGTGGGCACTGAAGCTTTCTTT. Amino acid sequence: CSSLSGVGTEAFF.